Shown below are 7 T cell receptor beta chains from a single sample sequenced in a study of blood T cell repertoires in COVID-19. Sequencing was performed with immunoSEQ multiplex PCR; in TCRdb, only in-frame clones are kept and a portion is missing. The sample records under 200,000 clones, around 84% being singletons. Specimen: PBMCs or T cells enriched from blood (not recorded which). Source of these receptors: a middle-aged man who had recovered from COVID-19.

This clone was detected ten times or more. The chain joins TRBV6-2 or TRBV6-3 to TRBJ2-7; 9 positions agree with TRBD2. V dropped 4 bases and J dropped 3; count of bases not matched to a gene: 4. CDR1 is MNHEY and CDR2 is SVGEGT in the germline V gene. The CDR3 runs to 14 residues. CDR3 loop: CASSLAGVFYEQYF. The CDR3 DNA reads as TGTGCCAGCAGTTTAGCGGGGGTCTTCTACGAGCAGTACTTC.

The rearrangement uses TRBV12-3 or TRBV12-4 and TRBJ1-1; D gene unclear. Between the trimmed V and J ends, which lost 3 bases and 8 bases, there was a span of 10 bases. CDR3 size: 12 residues. CDR3: CASSFGVREAFF. For the CDR3, the DNA is TGTGCCAGCAGTTTCGGGGTTAGAGAAGCTTTCTTT.

The V and J genes are TRBV15 and TRBJ2-5; tentative D call: TRBD1 (5 bases). The germline gives CDR1 LNHNV, CDR2 YYDKDF (reference sequence). The CDR3 sequence is 13 residues long. The V and J ends lost 6 bases and 0 bases respectively, with 8 bases between them. The CDR3 sequence: CATRRQYQETQYF. CDR3 nucleotide sequence: TGTGCCACCAGAAGACAGTACCAAGAGACCCAGTACTTC. Combining the CDR3 with reference TRBV15 and TRBJ2-5 gives the whole variable domain DAMVIQNPRYQVTQFGKPVTLSCSQTLNHNVMYWYQQKSSQAPKLLFHYYDKDFNNEADTPDNFQSRRPNTSFCFLDIRSPGLGDTAMYLCATRRQYQETQYFGPGTRLLVL.

J is TRBJ2-5 and V is TRBV18; TRBD1 matches at 8 bases. The V gene end was trimmed by 2 bases and the J gene end by 2 bases; junction bases not matched to a gene: 4. Germline CDR1 and CDR2: KGHSH and LQKENI. There are 15 residues in the CDR3. Written as DNA, the CDR3 is TGTGCCAGCTCACCATGGACAGGGCCTCAAGAGACCCAGTACTTC. The encoded protein is CASSPWTGPQETQYF. Variable domain in full (rest from reference TRBV18 and TRBJ2-5): NAGVMQNPRHLVRRRGQEARLRCSPMKGHSHVYWYRQLPEEGLKFMVYLQKENIIDESGMPKERFSAEFPKEGPSILRIQQVVRGDSAAYFCASSPWTGPQETQYFGPGTRLLVL.

The chain employs TRBV7-9 and TRBJ2-1; D gene ambiguous. Germline V lookup: CDR1 SEHNR, CDR2 FQNEAQ (reference sequence). The CDR3 is made up of 13 amino acids. Trimming took off 1 base at V and 8 bases at J, with 9 bases between the two ends. The DNA of the CDR3 is TGTGCCAGCAGCTTAGACCCCAGGCATGAGCAGTTCTTC. Protein: CASSLDPRHEQFF.

On this clone itself: Relative to the germline gene, one junction end is altered; a read error may explain this. CDR3: CASSQDLSGVEKFF. The CDR3 bases are TGCGCCAGCAGCCAAGATCTTAGCGGGGTTGAGAAGTTCTTC. The rearrangement uses TRBV4-1 and TRBJ2-1; TRBD2 matches 8 bases. The CDR3 totals 14 residues. In germline, CDR1 is MGHRA, CDR2 YSYEKL.

To note about this clone: Additional DNA sequences in this sample encode the identical CDR3. Here the CDR3 reads CASSRGTYEQYF. The CDR3 coding sequence is TGTGCCAGCAGCCGAGGGACCTACGAGCAGTACTTC. The rearrangement links TRBV3-1 (or the pseudogene TRBV3-2) to TRBJ2-7; D might be TRBD2 (5 bases). This CDR3 spans 12 amino acids. V lost 4 bases, J lost 2 bases, and 6 bases lay in between. The germline V gene encodes CDR1 LGHDT and CDR2 YNNKEL (reference sequence).